This T cell receptor (beta chain) was profiled in a study of T cell clones after liver transplantation (dated by TCRdb to about 2019). With regard to the full study: ITN030ST, the source of the samples, was a randomized trial that attempted immunosuppression withdrawal within 2 years of liver transplantation. After a pre-transplant mixed lymphocyte reaction, TCRbeta sequencing was used to pinpoint donor-reactive T cell clones, which were subsequently tracked in post-transplant blood. As an antigen-independent comparator for the donor-reactive sequences, third party-reactive TCRbeta sequences from pre-transplant MLRs were identified as well. Of the eight recipients, a few were HCV-positive, while the remaining recipients had been transplanted for non-autoimmune, non-viral indications. The subjects received no induction therapy and were kept on standard immunosuppression until randomization at 12-24 months post-transplant. Tolerance was defined as complete withdrawal of immunosuppression for at least one year without a rise in liver enzymes beyond twice the upper limit of normal. Blood samples were collected pre-transplant, pre-randomization before withdrawal, and post-randomization after either complete withdrawal or failed withdrawal. The study cohort included 8 liver transplant recipients, of whom 3 were classified as tolerant and 5 as non-tolerant. Here is what the overall study found, with its caveats: Because no allograft tissue specimens were available, donor-reactive T cells may have migrated into the graft instead of being deleted. A greater decline was seen for donor-reactive sequences than for third party-reactive sequences, suggesting partial antigen-specific deletion unrelated to withdrawal success. The conclusions were preliminary, being limited by small, heterogeneous patient numbers and by non-standardized post-transplant time points. Circulating donor-reactive CD4 TCRbeta sequences fell significantly post-transplant in most of the 8 subjects, irrespective of tolerance or HCV status. After accounting for repertoire turnover, donor-reactive detection was significantly reduced in 7 of 8 subjects for CD4 and 8 of 8 for CD8. In a couple of subjects, low numbers of available donor cells limited the measurable donor-reactive repertoire.

For this clone: This clone's antigen is unknown. The record has no base qualities; no much larger clone is one base away.

There are 17 amino acids in the CDR3, from cysteine to phenylalanine inclusive. Only the CDR3 part of the read is kept: 51 bases, read in frame from the first base. The germline V gene (reference sequence) supplies CDR1 SGHNT and CDR2 YYREEE. V has 1 base trimmed and J has 5 bases trimmed; junction bases matching no gene number 10. Thawed unstimulated PBMCs were stained for CD3, CD4 and CD8 and FACS-sorted into CD3+CD4+ and CD3+CD8+ populations. All 8 studied subjects were randomized to immunosuppression withdrawal. Genomic DNA was isolated with the Qiagen DNeasy Blood and Tissue Kit. High-throughput TCRbeta CDR3 sequencing of frozen genomic DNA was performed by immunoSEQ, with PCR amplification, mapping, bias correction and internal controls included. The study's own analysis went as follows. Productive rearrangements were kept, and unique TCRbeta sequences were defined by CDR3 nucleotide sequence plus V and J gene. For a sequence to be called donor-reactive, it needed a frequency of at least 0.01% and at least 5-fold expansion in CFSE-low cells compared with unstimulated pre-transplant cells. Minimum frequency thresholds were set for each subject on the basis of the unstimulated sample with the lowest template count, so that a detection power of at least 90% was ensured. Jensen-Shannon divergence between the top 1000 TCRbeta sequences post-transplant and pre-transplant was used to measure repertoire turnover. Changes in detection of donor-reactive sequences were assessed with two-sided Fisher's exact tests. The immuneACCESS repertoire file appears here via TCRdb, limited to in-frame rearrangements. These files lack a portion of the clones; in checked studies, under half of the deficit traces to unresolved V genes, and the cause of the others is not known. The V and J calls and the clone size are those of that table, but D and trimming were determined from the DNA. Present in this sample are tens of thousands of clones, 80% to 85% of which were seen just once. The top ten clones comprise approximately 0.47% of the sample.

The chain couples TRBV5-4 to TRBJ2-3, and 10 bases in between align with TRBD1. Sequences were derived from CD4+ T cells from blood, sampled 45 to 46 months after liver transplant. The source of this sequence is a human patient who received a liver transplant. Some T cells may originate with the graft donor following a transplant. For the CDR3, the sequence is CASSLPPFRDRGDTQYF. Read as DNA, the sequence is TGTGCCAGCAGCTTGCCGCCCTTCCGGGACAGGGGAGATACGCAGTATTTT.